What follows are 10 T cell receptor beta chains derived from one specimen sequenced in a study of OX40 agonist ivuxolimab in advanced cancers. Method: immunoSEQ multiplex PCR; TCRdb's copy keeps in-frame clones and lacks some. The sample includes roughly 17,000 clones, over 75% of them seen just once. The specimen was CD4+ or CD8+ T cells sorted from blood, collected in a trial of the OX40 agonist ivuxolimab. These receptors were taken from an adult with an advanced solid tumor such as melanoma, head and neck, liver or kidney cancer.

The chain uses TRBV28 and TRBJ1-1, with 7 bases that match TRBD1. Germline CDR1 is MDHEN and CDR2 is SYDVKM. This CDR3 has 15 residues. Losses at the gene ends were 4 bases for V and 7 bases for J; bases not matched to a gene: 12. CDR3 DNA: TGTGCCAGCAGTTCTTCAACAGGGGACCGAGATGAAGCTTTCTTT. This gives the protein CASSSSTGDRDEAFF.

The CDR3 DNA reads as TGTGCCAGCACCCCTAAATGGGAAAACGGGGAGCTGTTTTTT. Encoded protein: CASTPKWENGELFF. The chain links TRBV11-2 to TRBJ2-2; no clear D gene. The CDR3 is 14 amino acids. Deletions cut 7 bases from V and 7 bases from J, with 16 bases between. CDR1 SGHAT and CDR2 FQNNGV come from the germline V gene.

J is TRBJ2-7 and V is TRBV7-8, with D unresolved. There are 12 residues in the CDR3. CDR1 is SGHVS, CDR2 FQNEAQ, per germline. The V and J ends lost 3 bases and 4 bases respectively, with 7 bases between them. CDR3: CASSFRLYEQYF. The CDR3 DNA is TGTGCCAGCAGCTTTCGGTTATACGAGCAGTACTTC.

CDR3 loop: CASSSGQGYEKLFF. CDR3 DNA: TGTGCCAGCAGTTCGGGACAGGGATATGAAAAACTGTTTTTT. The V call is TRBV6-6, the J call TRBJ1-4; 9 bases map to TRBD1. CDR3 length: 14 residues. The ends lost 4 bases at V and 6 bases at J; junction bases unmatched: 3. From germline, CDR1 is MNHNY and CDR2 SVGAGI (reference sequence).

J is TRBJ2-7 and V is TRBV4-1, with TRBD1 as a possible D gene (5 bases). Germline V gene data show CDR1 as MGHRA and CDR2 as YSYEKL. The length of the CDR3 is 15 residues. V was clipped by 1 base and J by 0 bases, with 10 bases between them. This CDR3 is CASSQGQFLSYEQYF. As DNA, the CDR3 is TGCGCCAGCAGCCAAGGACAGTTTCTCTCCTACGAGCAGTACTTC.

The chain joins TRBV30 to TRBJ1-2, with 7 bases that match TRBD1. Trimming took 1 base from V and 4 from J; bases not matched to a gene: 12. Germline CDR1 GTSNPN, CDR2 SVGIG (reference sequence). The CDR3 runs 16 residues. CDR3 loop: CAWSASGQDHFYGYTF. The CDR3 DNA sequence: TGTGCCTGGAGTGCCTCCGGACAGGACCACTTCTATGGCTACACCTTC.

The chain links TRBV30 to TRBJ2-7, with D maybe TRBD2 (5 bases). The germline V gene encodes CDR1 GTSNPN and CDR2 SVGIG (reference sequence). This CDR3 comprises 11 residues. V dropped 7 bases and J dropped 5 bases, with 12 bases sitting between them. In nucleotides, the CDR3 is TGTGCCTCTCACGGGGTTCACGAGCAGTACTTC. It translates to CASHGVHEQYF.

This rearrangement joins TRBV7-8 to TRBJ2-7; D may correspond to TRBD1 or TRBD2 (5 bases each). The CDR3 contains 14 residues. CDR1 is SGHVS and CDR2 is FQNEAQ in the germline V gene. Trimming took off 5 bases at V and 2 bases at J, with 13 bases between the two ends. The CDR3 sequence is CASSPSGTAYEQYF. The CDR3 DNA sequence: TGTGCCAGCAGCCCCTCCGGGACGGCCTACGAGCAGTACTTC.

This clone has only one observation. The chain couples TRBV30 to TRBJ2-1; possibly TRBD1 for D (6 bases). This CDR3 has 13 residues. V lost 6 bases, J lost 8 bases, and 17 bases lay in between. Per germline, CDR1 GTSNPN and CDR2 SVGIG (reference sequence). The CDR3 protein is CACAPTGWHEQFF. The CDR3 nucleotides are TGTGCCTGCGCACCCACAGGGTGGCATGAGCAGTTCTTC. The full variable domain, its missing parts supplied by reference TRBV30 and TRBJ2-1, is SQTIHQWPATLVQPVGSPLSLECTVEGTSNPNLYWYRQAAGRGLQLLFYSVGIGQISSEVPQNLSASRPQDRQFILSSKKLLLSDSGFYLCACAPTGWHEQFFGPGTRLTVL.

J is TRBJ2-6 and V is TRBV2; possibly TRBD2 for D (5 bases). The CDR3 sequence is 15 residues long. V lost 11 bases to trimming and J lost 4 bases, with 18 bases between them. CDR1 SNHLY and CDR2 FYNNEI come from the germline V gene. In DNA, the CDR3 is TGTGCCGGATGCCTGGACCCGGGAGGGGCCAACGTCCTGACTTTC. It encodes CAGCLDPGGANVLTF.